This T cell receptor (beta chain) was recovered during a study of T cell changes during pregnancy in multiple sclerosis. Sequenced by immunoSEQ multiplex PCR; TCRdb stores in-frame clones only, minus some. The data show around 44,000 clones, about 88% seen once. The sample consisted of CD4+ T cells from peripheral blood mononuclear cells, taken in the second trimester of pregnancy. This clonotype was sampled from a female donor with multiple sclerosis, enrolled in a pregnancy study.

This CDR3 is CASSISEFTGELFF. The CDR3 DNA reads TGTGCCAGTAGTATCTCCGAGTTCACCGGGGAGCTGTTTTTT. The chain has TRBV19 and TRBJ2-2; D gene uncertain. The germline V and J ends were trimmed by 3 bases and 4 bases, with 9 bases remaining between them. Germline V gene sequence: CDR1 LNHDA, CDR2 SQIVND (reference sequence). The CDR3 is 14 amino acids.